These T cell receptor beta chains were read from a single sample in a study of blood T cells in healthy people across ages. MiXCR was run by TCRdb on the 5' RACE reads, yielding one entry per CDR3 protein. Counted here are under 2,000,000 distinct CDR3 sequences, roughly 49% occurring once; the ten biggest clones make up around 2.1%. The sample consisted of blood. These receptor sequences come from a woman in her 40s in good health. CDR3s include the opening cysteine and the closing phenylalanine or tryptophan. D genes are given only for firm matches. Size values are once, few and many counts, or a class for expanded clones, and some rows have none.

v_gene	d_gene	j_gene	abundance	CDR3nt	CDR3aa
TRBV4-1	TRBD1	TRBJ2-5	.	TGCGCCAGCAGCCGCCTGGGACAGATCCAAGAGACCCAGTACTTC	CASSRLGQIQETQYF
TRBV12-3/TRBV12-4	TRBD2	TRBJ2-2	.	TGTGCCAGCAGGGTGGGAGGGAGCGCCGGGGAGCTGTTTTTT	CASRVGGSAGELFF
TRBV12-3/TRBV12-4	.	TRBJ2-7	.	TGTGCCAGCAGTGCCAGACAGCTAAACTCCTACGAGCAGTACTTC	CASSARQLNSYEQYF
TRBV2	TRBD1	TRBJ2-3	.	TGTGCCGGCAGTGCCCCTGCCTCGACAGGGGGGTCAGATACGCAGTATTTT	CAGSAPASTGGSDTQYF
TRBV29-1	TRBD2	TRBJ2-1	.	TGCAGCGTTGCAGCGGGAGGGTGGCTGTTCTTC	CSVAAGGWLFF
TRBV11-2	.	TRBJ2-5	.	TGTGCCAGCAGCTTAGATCGCCCCCGAGAGACCCAGTACTTC	CASSLDRPRETQYF
TRBV7-8	TRBD1	TRBJ2-4	.	TGTGCCAGCAGCCCTAAGGGGACAGCACAAAGCATTCAGTACTTC	CASSPKGTAQSIQYF
TRBV28	.	TRBJ2-5	.	TGTGTCAGCATATCGTCGGGGGAGACCCAGTACTTC	CVSISSGETQYF
TRBV4-2	.	TRBJ2-3	.	TGTGCCAGCAGCCAAGGATTGTTCGGGGGCCCTAGCACAGATACGCAGTATTTT	CASSQGLFGGPSTDTQYF
TRBV7-6	.	TRBJ1-6	.	TGTGCCAGCAGCTTAGACAGACCGTATAATTCACCCCTCCACTTT	CASSLDRPYNSPLHF
TRBV5-1	TRBD2	TRBJ2-1	.	TGCGCCAGCAGCACCGGACTAGCGGGGGGTCCTGCCTACAATGAGCAGTTCTTC	CASSTGLAGGPAYNEQFF
TRBV7-8	.	TRBJ2-5	.	TGTGCCAGCACCCACCTAGGAGGGACCCAAGAGACCCAGTACTTC	CASTHLGGTQETQYF
TRBV20-1	TRBD2	TRBJ2-1	.	TGCAGTGCTAGCATACCGGGGGGGGCAAATGAGCAGTTCTTC	CSASIPGGANEQFF
TRBV20-1	.	TRBJ2-5	few	TGCAGTGCCCCGGGACAAACACAAGAGACCCAGTACTTC	CSAPGQTQETQYF
TRBV12-3/TRBV12-4	.	TRBJ1-5	.	TGTGCCAGCAGTTTAGTTAGGGGTATTACCAACCAGTATAGCAATCAGCCCCAGCATTTT	CASSLVRGITNQYSNQPQHF
TRBV6-5	.	TRBJ2-5	few	TGTGCCAGCAGTTACGGCCGGGGTATTCTGGAGACCCAGTACTTC	CASSYGRGILETQYF
TRBV5-1	.	TRBJ2-1	.	TGCGCCAGCAGCTTGTTAATGGGCGGGGTGAGCTCCTACAATGAGCAGTTCTTC	CASSLLMGGVSSYNEQFF
TRBV20-1	.	TRBJ1-6	.	TGCGGTGCCGGAGCGGCAGACTATAATTCACCCCTCCACTTT	CGAGAADYNSPLHF
TRBV6-2/TRBV6-3	.	TRBJ1-6	.	TGTGCCAGCAGGGATTTTCCGTCACCCCTCCACTTT	CASRDFPSPLHF
TRBV14	.	TRBJ2-1	.	TGTGCCAGCAGCCAAGCCGGGGGCACTGAGCAGTTCTTC	CASSQAGGTEQFF
TRBV19	TRBD1	TRBJ2-7	.	TGTGCCAGTAGTATCGGGACAGGGGGCCTCTACGAGCAGTACTTC	CASSIGTGGLYEQYF
TRBV4-3	.	TRBJ1-5	few	TGCGCCAGCGCCGGATATATCGGGTGGAGGAATCAGCCCCAGCATTTT	CASAGYIGWRNQPQHF
TRBV6-1	TRBD1	TRBJ2-1	.	TGTGCCAGCAGTGTATCCGGACAGGGGAACAATGAGCAGTTCTTC	CASSVSGQGNNEQFF
TRBV20-1	.	TRBJ2-5	.	TGCAGTGCTAGCAGGGCGGGGGAGACCCAGTACTTC	CSASRAGETQYF
TRBV29-1	TRBD2	TRBJ2-5	.	TGCAGCGTTGAGCAGCGGGGGGTCGGAGAGACCCAGTACTTC	CSVEQRGVGETQYF
TRBV7-2	TRBD2	TRBJ2-5	.	TGTGCCAGCAGCTTCCCGGGACTAGCGGGAGCAGAGACCCAGTACTTC	CASSFPGLAGAETQYF
TRBV12-3/TRBV12-4	.	TRBJ2-1	.	TGTGCCAGCGTAACGGGGGGCTTGGACAATGAGCAGTTCTTC	CASVTGGLDNEQFF
TRBV28	.	TRBJ2-7	few	TGTGCCAGCAGTTTATGGGACGGTCTCTCCTACGAGCAGTACTTC	CASSLWDGLSYEQYF
TRBV28	.	TRBJ1-1	.	TGTGCCGGCAGTTTCCGACCCGCCGGGACCTCTGAAGCTTTCTTT	CAGSFRPAGTSEAFF
TRBV18	.	TRBJ1-1	.	TGTGCCAGCTCACCGAGGACAGCCCTCGGGTCTGAAGCTTTCTTT	CASSPRTALGSEAFF
TRBV14	.	TRBJ2-5	.	TGTGCCAGCAGCCAAGCGGGCGGCTTCCAAGAGACCCAGTACTTC	CASSQAGGFQETQYF
TRBV20-1	TRBD2	TRBJ2-3	.	TGCAGTGCTAGAGGGTTTGTGGGGGGGTCCCCAGATACGCAGTATTTT	CSARGFVGGSPDTQYF